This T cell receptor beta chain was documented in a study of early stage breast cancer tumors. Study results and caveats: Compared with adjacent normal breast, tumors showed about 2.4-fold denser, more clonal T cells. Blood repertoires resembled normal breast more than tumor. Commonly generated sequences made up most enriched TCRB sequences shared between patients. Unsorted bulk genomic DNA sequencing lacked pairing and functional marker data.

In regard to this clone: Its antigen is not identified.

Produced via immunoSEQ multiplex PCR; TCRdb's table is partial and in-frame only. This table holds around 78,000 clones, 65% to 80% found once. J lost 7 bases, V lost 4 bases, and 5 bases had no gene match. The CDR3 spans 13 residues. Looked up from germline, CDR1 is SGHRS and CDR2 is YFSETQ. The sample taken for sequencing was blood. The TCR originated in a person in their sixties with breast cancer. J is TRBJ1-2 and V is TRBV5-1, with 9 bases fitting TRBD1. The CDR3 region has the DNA TGCGCCAGCAGCGCACAGGGGGCATCTGGCTACACCTTC. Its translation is CASSAQGASGYTF.